One and the same sample provided the 29 T cell receptor beta chains below, sequenced in a study of T cells after yellow fever vaccination. TCRdb reprocessed the 5' RACE reads via MiXCR and lists one record per CDR3 protein. The data show 160,000 or so distinct CDR3 sequences, 6% to 7.5% seen once. The sample consisted of CD4+ T cells sorted from PBMCs, taken about 5 days after the first yellow fever vaccination. These receptors were obtained from a man aged 18 to 29 who received the YFV17D yellow fever vaccine.

The CDR3 protein is CSAYKPGRDEQFF. The DNA for the CDR3 is TGCAGTGCTTATAAACCAGGGCGCGATGAGCAGTTCTTC. The chain combines TRBV20-1 with TRBJ2-1; possibly TRBD1 for D (5 bases). Germline V CDR1 and CDR2: DFQATT, SNEGSKA (reference sequence). V dropped 5 bases and J dropped 8 bases, with 16 bases sitting between them. The CDR3 loop spans 13 amino acids.

In nucleotides, the CDR3 is TGTGCCAGTAGTATTACCGGCGGAGACTATGGCTACACCTTC. It encodes CASSITGGDYGYTF. The chain has TRBV19 and TRBJ1-2; D call uncertain. The CDR3 consists of 14 residues. Trimming stripped 3 bases from V and 3 bases from J, with 11 bases between. From germline, CDR1 is LNHDA and CDR2 SQIVND (reference sequence).

This clonotype was counted at least ten times. The V call is TRBV6-5, the J call TRBJ1-5; 9 nucleotides line up with TRBD1. The CDR3 consists of 15 residues. CDR1 and CDR2 from the germline V gene are MNHEY and SVGAGI. Unmatched junction bases numbered 6, after V lost 6 bases and J lost 3 bases. The CDR3 nucleotides are TGTGCCAGCAGGTTGGGACAGGGATTCAATCAGCCCCAGCATTTT. Translation gives CASRLGQGFNQPQHF.

This clonotype was observed at least ten times. J is TRBJ2-1 and V is TRBV24-1, with D tentatively TRBD2 (7 bases). This CDR3 has 17 residues. From germline, CDR1 is KGHDR and CDR2 SFDVKD. V lost 4 bases to trimming and J lost 5 bases, with 20 bases between them. The CDR3 DNA reads as TGTGCCACCAGTGACTCGCCGCGGCGGGGGCTACACAATGAGCAGTTCTTC. Amino acids: CATSDSPRRGLHNEQFF.

This clonotype was seen a handful of times. J is TRBJ2-3 and V is TRBV20-1, with a tentative D call TRBD1 (6 bases). The CDR3 sequence is 13 residues long. The germline gives CDR1 DFQATT, CDR2 SNEGSKA (reference sequence). The V end lost 3 bases, the J end lost 5 bases, and 12 bases lay between the germline ends. In DNA, the CDR3 is TGCAGTGCTAGCACAGGGTGGGGAGATACGCAGTATTTT. It yields the protein CSASTGWGDTQYF.

DNA for the CDR3: TGTGCCAGCAGTTTTGGGGGGGGGCGAACCGGGGAGCTGTTTTTT. This translates into CASSFGGGRTGELFF. The J gene is TRBJ2-2, the V gene TRBV27, with D tentatively TRBD2 (7 bases). Trimming took 3 bases from V and 5 from J, leaving 13 bases between them. The germline gives CDR1 MNHEY, CDR2 SMNVEV (reference sequence). This CDR3 has 15 amino acids.

This clonotype came up many times. CDR3 protein: CASSQRDRYPTEAFF. The CDR3 DNA follows: TGTGCCAGCAGCCAGAGGGACAGGTACCCCACTGAAGCTTTCTTT. V gene TRBV3-1 combines with J gene TRBJ1-1, with 8 bases fitting TRBD1. J was trimmed by 4 bases and V by 3 bases; bases with no gene match: 7. From germline, CDR1 is LGHDT and CDR2 YNNKEL (reference sequence). The CDR3 sequence is 15 residues long. The whole variable domain, filled in from reference TRBV3-1 and TRBJ1-1, reads DTAVSQTPKYLVTQMGNDKSIKCEQNLGHDTMYWYKQDSKKFLKIMFSYNNKELIINETVPNRFSPKSPDKAHLNLHINSLELGDSAVYFCASSQRDRYPTEAFFGQGTRLTVV.

Many counts were recorded for this clonotype. This sequence joins TRBV5-4 and TRBJ2-7; 9 positions agree with TRBD1. The CDR3 is 15 amino acids. The germline V gene encodes CDR1 SGHNT and CDR2 YYREEE (reference sequence). With V trimmed by 4 bases and J by 2 bases, 7 bases remained unmatched. CDR3 region: CASSHKGQGPYEQYF. CDR3 nucleotides: TGTGCCAGCAGCCACAAGGGACAGGGTCCCTACGAGCAGTACTTC. Full variable domain (outside the CDR3, taken from reference TRBV5-4 and TRBJ2-7): ETGVTQSPTHLIKTRGQQVTLRCSSQSGHNTVSWYQQALGQGPQFIFQYYREEENGRGNFPPRFSGLQFPNYSSELNVNALELDDSALYLCASSHKGQGPYEQYFGPGTRLTVT.

The V call is TRBV12-3 or TRBV12-4, the J call TRBJ1-2; D may be TRBD1 (5 bases). V dropped 4 bases and J dropped 3 bases, with 6 bases sitting between them. The CDR3 spans 12 residues. In nucleotides, the CDR3 is TGTGCCAGCAGTTGGGACTACTATGGCTACACCTTC. It yields the protein CASSWDYYGYTF.

A few counts support this clonotype. V is TRBV7-8 and J is TRBJ1-2, with D possibly matching TRBD1 (6 bases). V shed 1 base and J shed 8 bases, with 20 bases lying between them. This CDR3 is built from 16 residues. Per germline, CDR1 SGHVS and CDR2 FQNEAQ. The CDR3 DNA reads TGTGCCAGCAGCTTAGTTGCTCTGGTTGGGGGCGCGGGCTACACCTTC. This gives the protein CASSLVALVGGAGYTF.

The J gene is TRBJ1-4, the V gene TRBV30; possible D gene TRBD1, 6 bases. Germline loops: CDR1 GTSNPN, CDR2 SVGIG (reference sequence). Trimming left V 3 bases short and J 15 bases short, with 14 bases between. This CDR3 spans 11 amino acids. This chain's CDR3 is CAWRTGRPMFF. The CDR3 region has the DNA TGTGCCTGGAGGACAGGTCGGCCTATGTTTTTT.

In its sample, this clonotype was seen a few times. The CDR3 DNA is TGTGCCAGCAGCACACAGGGGGCTGGTAGTTCACCCCTCCACTTT. Protein product: CASSTQGAGSSPLHF. The rearrangement joins TRBV5-4 to TRBJ1-6; 9 bases fit TRBD1. V lost 4 bases and J lost 9; bases outside the gene matches: 8. Germline assignment: CDR1 SGHNT and CDR2 YYREEE (reference sequence). This CDR3 region has 15 residues.

This chain connects TRBV7-2 to TRBJ1-5; unclear D gene. CDR3 length: 15 residues. Germline values: CDR1 SGHTA, CDR2 FQGNSA. Trimming pared 1 base from V and 3 bases from J, leaving 10 bases between. The CDR3 coding sequence is TGTGCCAGCAGCTTAGGGTCGCAGCACAATCAGCCCCAGCATTTT. It yields the protein CASSLGSQHNQPQHF.

This CDR3 is CASSKPQPETQYF. The CDR3 DNA reads as TGTGCCAGCAGCAAACCACAGCCAGAGACCCAGTACTTC. The chain carries TRBV21-1 and TRBJ2-5. TRBV21-1 is assigned pseudogene status. This CDR3 has 13 residues.

The gene calls are TRBV19 and TRBJ2-2; D is possibly TRBD2 (7 bases). V was clipped by 3 bases and J by 4 bases, with 12 bases between them. Germline V gives CDR1 LNHDA, CDR2 SQIVND (reference sequence). This CDR3 contains 15 residues. The CDR3 nucleotides read TGTGCCAGTAGTATGGGGAGGGGGGTCACCGGGGAGCTGTTTTTT. Residues: CASSMGRGVTGELFF.

In regard to this clonotype: This may stem from a read error, because a much larger clone lies one nucleotide away. This chain links TRBV7-2 with TRBJ1-3; D ambiguous. CDR1 and CDR2 from the germline V gene are SGHTA and FQGNSA. The CDR3 length is 12 residues. CDR3 region: CASSMTGNTTYF. The CDR3, as DNA: TGTGCCAGCAGCATGACTGGAAACACCACATATTTT.

This clonotype was seen more than once but under ten times. This rearrangement joins TRBV19 to TRBJ1-1; D possibly corresponds to TRBD1 (6 bases). V was cut by 7 bases and J by 5 bases, with 23 bases left in between. The germline V gene encodes CDR1 LNHDA and CDR2 SQIVND (reference sequence). CDR3 length equals 16 residues. CDR3 protein: CASIEVFRGRRTEAFF. The CDR3 region has the DNA TGTGCCAGTATCGAGGTCTTCCGGGGGCGCCGGACTGAAGCTTTCTTT.

The chain links TRBV5-1 to TRBJ2-3; no firm D call. Germline assignment: CDR1 SGHRS and CDR2 YFSETQ. Trimming left V 6 bases short and J 1 base short, with 18 bases between. The CDR3 is 16 amino acids. The CDR3: CASTTTGPKGTDTQYF. CDR3 nucleotide sequence: TGCGCCAGCACCACGACCGGCCCGAAAGGCACAGATACGCAGTATTTT. The full variable domain, rest sourced from reference TRBV5-1 and TRBJ2-3, is KAGVTQTPRYLIKTRGQQVTLSCSPISGHRSVSWYQQTPGQGLQFLFEYFSETQRNKGNFPGRFSGRQFSNSRSEMNVSTLELGDSALYLCASTTTGPKGTDTQYFGPGTRLTVL.

This clonotype was counted at least ten times. V and J are TRBV9 and TRBJ1-2; a possible D gene is TRBD1 (6 bases). V was cut by 2 bases and J by 13 bases, with 21 bases left in between. Per the germline V gene, CDR1 is SGDLS and CDR2 is YYNGEE. CDR3 length equals 14 residues. Here the CDR3 reads CASSVQRQDGPGTF. The CDR3 DNA reads TGTGCCAGCAGCGTCCAGCGACAGGACGGTCCCGGCACCTTC.

The J gene is TRBJ1-2, the V gene TRBV18; 9 bases match TRBD1. The CDR3 spans 15 residues. J lost 3 bases, V lost 4 bases, and 6 bases had no gene match. Germline CDR1 is KGHSH and CDR2 is LQKENI. Here the CDR3 reads CASSLEQGADYGYTF. CDR3 DNA sequence: TGTGCCAGCTCACTCGAACAGGGGGCAGACTATGGCTACACCTTC.

This clonotype was seen many times. The rearrangement joins TRBV7-6 to TRBJ1-1; perhaps TRBD1 as D (5 bases). The CDR3 totals 16 residues. Trimming cost V 2 bases and J 0 bases, with 13 bases left between them. Germline V CDR1 and CDR2: SGHVS, FNYEAQ. CDR3 sequence: CASSLSDGGLNTEAFF. The CDR3 bases are TGTGCCAGCAGCTTAAGCGACGGGGGGTTGAACACTGAAGCTTTCTTT.

The sample holds a few counts of this clonotype. This chain links TRBV6-4 with TRBJ1-1; 12 nucleotides match TRBD1. The V gene's germline CDR1 is MRHNA and CDR2 SNTAGT. The CDR3 loop spans 16 amino acids. V lost 3 bases, J lost 10 bases, and 12 bases stayed unmatched. In DNA, the CDR3 is TGTGCCAGCAGTGAGAGCACCGGGACAGGGGGCGGGAGAGCTTTCTTT. Encoded protein: CASSESTGTGGGRAFF.

This clonotype occurred many times. The chain is built from TRBV29-1 and TRBJ2-5; D unclear. The CDR3 contains 13 residues. Trimming took 3 bases from V and 2 from J, leaving 10 bases between them. CDR1 SQVTM and CDR2 ANQGSEA come from the germline V gene. CDR3 protein: CSVDLWPQETQYF. CDR3 coding DNA: TGCAGCGTTGATCTCTGGCCACAAGAGACCCAGTACTTC. Combining the CDR3 with reference TRBV29-1 and TRBJ2-5 gives the whole variable domain SAVISQKPSRDICQRGTSLTIQCQVDSQVTMMFWYRQQPGQSLTLIATANQGSEATYESGFVIDKFPISRPNLTFSTLTVSNMSPEDSSIYLCSVDLWPQETQYFGPGTRLLVL.

This clonotype was observed many times. CDR3: CASNLAGTGKNIQYF. Written as DNA, the CDR3 is TGTGCCAGCAACCTAGCCGGGACAGGGAAAAACATTCAGTACTTC. V usage is TRBV4-2 and J usage is TRBJ2-4; 9 bases map to TRBD1. The CDR3 totals 15 residues. The V segment lost 7 bases and the J segment 4 bases; nucleotides outside the gene matches: 8. Germline CDR1 is LGHNA and CDR2 is YNFKEQ.

The table lists this clonotype with many counts. The genes are TRBV5-5 and TRBJ2-1, with 10 bases that match TRBD2. CDR1 is SGHKS, CDR2 YYEKEE, per germline (reference sequence). This CDR3 is 14 amino acids long. Germline trimming cut 1 base from V and 8 bases from J; bases unmatched to any gene: 3. The CDR3 region is CASSLQRGGDEQFF. The CDR3 DNA reads TGTGCCAGCAGCTTGCAGCGGGGGGGCGATGAGCAGTTCTTC.

This clonotype showed up many times. This rearrangement joins TRBV6-2 or TRBV6-3 to TRBJ1-2; possible D gene TRBD1, 5 bases. The CDR3 has 13 amino acids. Between the trimmed V and J ends, which lost 7 bases and 2 bases, there was a span of 11 bases. CDR1 is MNHEY, CDR2 SVGEGT, per germline. For the CDR3, the DNA is TGTGCCAGCACGAACAGGTTAAACTATGGCTACACCTTC. Amino acids: CASTNRLNYGYTF.

The sample holds many counts of this clonotype. The chain carries TRBV7-2 and TRBJ1-5; 11 bases line up with TRBD1. From germline, CDR1 is SGHTA and CDR2 FQGNSA. The CDR3 has 14 residues. The trim removed 5 bases at V and 7 bases at J, leaving 4 bases unmatched. CDR3 bases: TGTGCCAGCAGCCAACGGACAGGGGGCCAGCCCCAGCATTTT. Amino acid sequence: CASSQRTGGQPQHF.

The chain links TRBV7-2 to TRBJ1-1, with D tentatively TRBD1 (5 bases). In germline, CDR1 is SGHTA, CDR2 FQGNSA. This CDR3 spans 14 amino acids. Trimming pared 2 bases from V and 4 bases from J, leaving 11 bases between. CDR3 residues: CASSLHPGPTEAFF. Written as DNA, the CDR3 is TGTGCCAGCAGCTTACACCCGGGGCCCACTGAAGCTTTCTTT.

Many counts were recorded for this clonotype. This sequence joins TRBV6-1 and TRBJ1-5; D not resolved. This CDR3 region has 14 residues. Germline V gives CDR1 MNHNS, CDR2 SASEGT. Between the trimmed V and J ends, which lost 6 bases and 2 bases, there was a span of 11 bases. In DNA form, the CDR3 reads TGTGCCAGCAGGGAGGTCGGGGGCAATCAGCCCCAGCATTTT. Encoded protein: CASREVGGNQPQHF.